This T cell receptor beta chain was found in a study of cytomegalovirus exposure and HLA in healthy donors. General study results and limits: In the roughly 120 validation repertoires, a later analysis found that first-cohort TCR clusters tended to co-occur. Testing in vitro showed a few CMV-associated chains specific for CMV antigens.

Sequencing was performed with immunoSEQ multiplex PCR; in TCRdb, only in-frame clones are kept and a portion is missing. The sample comprises fewer than 95,000 clones, almost 85% of which are singletons, and about 12% rests with the top ten. Losses at the gene ends were 2 bases for V and 5 bases for J; bases not matched to a gene: 4. There are 14 residues in the CDR3. CDR1 is MNHEY and CDR2 is SVGAGI in the germline V gene. In regard to this clone: Its target is unknown.

The V and J genes are TRBV6-5 and TRBJ2-7; TRBD1 agrees at 9 bases. Sequencing was carried out using PBMCs. The TCR sequence derives from a woman in her late teens or twenties in good health and CMV-seropositive. CDR3: CASSYNRGRHEQYF. The CDR3 DNA reads TGTGCCAGCAGTTACAACAGGGGGCGCCACGAGCAGTACTTC.